This is a list of T cell receptor beta chains from one sample in a study of shared clonotypes between healthy human individuals. Sequencing was performed with immunoSEQ multiplex PCR; in TCRdb, only in-frame clones are kept and a portion is missing. The table records around 2,000,000 clones, about 94% of them present only once. Sequencing used naive CD8+ T cells sorted from blood. The origin of the receptors is a man between 18 and 35 years old in good health. CDR3s include the opening cysteine and the closing phenylalanine or tryptophan. D genes are given only for firm matches. Some rows mark clone size as missing; the rest say once, few, many or name a class of expanded clone.

d_gene,abundance,v_gene,j_gene,CDR3aa,CDR3nt
.,.,TRBV4-1,TRBJ2-5,CASSQVSQETQYF,TGCGCCAGCAGCCAAGTTAGTCAAGAGACCCAGTACTTC
.,.,TRBV29-1,TRBJ1-2,CSVEDVQHPFNSYGYTF,TGCAGCGTTGAAGATGTACAACACCCTTTTAATAGCTATGGCTACACCTTC
.,.,TRBV4-3,TRBJ1-2,CASSQDGDPYYGYTF,TGCGCCAGCAGCCAGGACGGAGACCCTTACTATGGCTACACCTTC
TRBD1,.,TRBV30,TRBJ2-5,CAWSLGQGWETQYF,TGTGCCTGGAGTCTAGGACAGGGATGGGAGACCCAGTACTTC
.,.,TRBV5-4,TRBJ2-1,CASSGVGNEQFF,TGTGCCAGCAGCGGGGTGGGGAATGAGCAGTTCTTC
TRBD1,.,TRBV29-1,TRBJ1-2,CSVEDPGTVGYGYTF,TGCAGCGTTGAAGATCCCGGGACAGTCGGCTATGGCTACACCTTC
.,.,TRBV6-5,TRBJ1-3,CASSYSVSSGNTIYF,TGTGCCAGCAGTTACTCTGTTAGCTCTGGAAACACCATATATTTT
TRBD1,.,TRBV5-1,TRBJ2-7,CASRGTGGEDEQYF,TGCGCCAGCAGGGGGACAGGGGGAGAGGACGAGCAGTACTTC
.,.,TRBV6-5,TRBJ2-3,CASSQTDRTDTQYF,TGTGCCAGCAGTCAAACCGACAGGACAGATACGCAGTATTTT
TRBD1,.,TRBV10-3,TRBJ1-1,CAISDPGGHNTEAFF,TGTGCCATCAGTGATCCAGGGGGCCATAACACTGAAGCTTTCTTT
.,.,TRBV5-6,TRBJ1-6,CASSFLETEYNSPLHF,TGTGCCAGCAGTTTCCTCGAAACAGAATATAATTCACCCCTCCACTTT
TRBD1,.,TRBV13,TRBJ2-2,CASSQSGTGNSGELFF,TGTGCCAGCAGCCAGTCCGGGACAGGGAACTCCGGGGAGCTGTTTTTT
.,.,TRBV28,TRBJ2-1,CASSSAARDEQFF,TGTGCCAGCAGTTCCGCGGCCCGGGATGAGCAGTTCTTC
TRBD2,.,TRBV4-2,TRBJ2-5,CASSQGAGLAGESETQYF,TGTGCCAGCAGCCAAGGTGCAGGACTAGCGGGGGAATCAGAGACCCAGTACTTC
.,.,TRBV6-6,TRBJ2-3,CASSYSDPLPDTQYF,TGTGCCAGCAGTTACTCGGATCCCCTCCCAGATACGCAGTATTTT
.,.,TRBV4-3,TRBJ2-7,CASSISPDGYEQYF,TGCGCCAGCAGCATAAGCCCCGACGGCTACGAGCAGTACTTC
.,.,TRBV12-5,TRBJ2-6,CASGLVQGSGANVLTF,TGTGCTAGTGGTTTGGTACAGGGCTCTGGGGCCAACGTCCTGACTTTC
TRBD2,.,TRBV9,TRBJ2-1,CASSVVPSGLSYNEQFF,TGTGCCAGCAGCGTAGTTCCTAGCGGGCTCTCCTACAATGAGCAGTTCTTC
TRBD2,.,TRBV5-1,TRBJ2-1,CASSSSGGPYNEQFF,TGCGCCAGCAGCTCTAGCGGGGGGCCGTACAATGAGCAGTTCTTC
.,once,TRBV6-5,TRBJ1-1,CASSYMYTEAFF,TGTGCCAGCAGTTACATGTACACTGAAGCTTTCTTT
TRBD1,.,TRBV27,TRBJ1-5,CASSGQGNQPQHF,TGTGCCAGCAGTGGACAGGGCAATCAGCCCCAGCATTTT
.,.,TRBV6-1,TRBJ1-4,CASSTFNEKLFF,TGTGCCAGCAGTACCTTCAATGAAAAACTGTTTTTT
.,once,TRBV28,TRBJ1-6,CASSSPGNSPLHF,TGTGCCAGCAGCTCCCCTGGGAATTCACCCCTCCACTTT
.,.,TRBV6-5,TRBJ1-1,CASHQGTEAFF,TGTGCCTCGCATCAGGGCACTGAAGCTTTCTTT
.,.,TRBV7-9,TRBJ1-2,CASSLVGGGYGYTF,TGTGCCAGCAGCTTAGTGGGGGGCGGCTATGGCTACACCTTC
.,.,TRBV5-5,TRBJ1-6,CASSSSDSYNSPLHF,TGTGCCAGCAGCTCGTCGGACAGCTATAATTCACCCCTCCACTTT
.,.,TRBV27,TRBJ2-7,CASRFLGVGGEQYF,TGTGCCAGCAGGTTTTTAGGCGTCGGAGGCGAGCAGTACTTC
.,.,TRBV5-6,TRBJ2-2,CASEEGITGELFF,TGTGCCAGCGAGGAGGGAATTACCGGGGAGCTGTTTTTT
.,.,TRBV10-2,TRBJ2-1,CASSESALKGLLDNEQFF,TGCGCCAGCAGTGAGTCGGCCCTAAAGGGGCTGCTCGACAATGAGCAGTTCTTC
TRBD2,.,TRBV4-3,TRBJ2-1,CASSPGLAGVNEQFF,TGCGCCAGCAGCCCGGGACTAGCGGGAGTCAATGAGCAGTTCTTC
TRBD2,once,TRBV6-1,TRBJ2-2,CASSGRLAGAGELFF,TGTGCCAGCAGTGGACGACTAGCGGGGGCGGGGGAGCTGTTTTTT
TRBD1,.,TRBV6-1,TRBJ2-1,CASSWDSYNEQFF,TGTGCCAGCAGTTGGGACAGCTACAATGAGCAGTTCTTC
.,.,TRBV5-4,TRBJ1-1,CASSLRTPLAEAFF,TGTGCCAGCAGCCTTCGGACCCCTCTGGCTGAAGCTTTCTTT
TRBD1,.,TRBV10-2,TRBJ1-1,CASIGTGGVEAFF,TGCGCCAGCATTGGGACAGGGGGCGTTGAAGCTTTCTTT
.,.,TRBV28,TRBJ1-5,CASSPHGNQPQHF,TGTGCCAGCAGTCCACACGGGAATCAGCCCCAGCATTTT
TRBD1,.,TRBV14,TRBJ1-1,CASSQESDRGSIEAFF,TGTGCCAGCAGCCAAGAATCTGACAGGGGGTCAATTGAAGCTTTCTTT
TRBD2,.,TRBV11-2,TRBJ2-1,CASSLDSSGGATEQFF,TGTGCCAGCAGCTTAGACTCCAGCGGGGGGGCAACTGAGCAGTTCTTC
TRBD1,.,TRBV28,TRBJ1-2,CASSLQDRGRLGYGYTF,TGTGCCAGCAGTTTACAAGACAGGGGGCGTCTTGGGTATGGCTACACCTTC
.,.,TRBV19,TRBJ2-3,CASVGDPAVLPDTQYF,TGTGCCAGTGTGGGGGACCCAGCCGTATTGCCAGATACGCAGTATTTT
TRBD2,.,TRBV19,TRBJ2-7,CASSGGRAGYEQYF,TGTGCCAGTAGTGGCGGGAGGGCCGGGTACGAGCAGTACTTC
.,.,TRBV5-1,TRBJ1-1,CASSAPGNTEAFF,TGCGCCAGCAGCGCACCTGGAAACACTGAAGCTTTCTTT
.,.,TRBV6-1,TRBJ2-7,CASSEALGRGGSYEQYF,TGTGCCAGCAGTGAAGCGCTCGGCAGGGGTGGTTCGTACGAGCAGTACTTC
.,.,TRBV6-5,TRBJ2-5,CASEGLQETQYF,TGTGCCAGCGAGGGACTCCAAGAGACCCAGTACTTC
.,.,TRBV30,TRBJ2-7,CAWSRSTYEQYF,TGTGCCTGGAGTAGGAGTACCTACGAGCAGTACTTC
TRBD2,.,TRBV19,TRBJ2-7,CASSINVAGVSYEQYF,TGTGCCAGTAGCATTAACGTAGCGGGAGTTTCCTACGAGCAGTACTTC
TRBD1,once,TRBV29-1,TRBJ1-4,CSFLTGEGANEKLFF,TGCAGCTTCCTGACAGGGGAAGGAGCTAATGAAAAACTGTTTTTT
.,.,TRBV4-1,TRBJ2-3,CASSHGVAKYTDTQYF,TGCGCCAGCAGCCACGGAGTAGCGAAGTACACAGATACGCAGTATTTT
.,.,TRBV9,TRBJ2-7,CASSEGGGHGNEQYF,TGTGCCAGCAGCGAAGGGGGAGGCCATGGGAACGAGCAGTACTTC
TRBD1,.,TRBV30,TRBJ2-7,CAWSLGTGKGF,TGTGCCTGGAGTCTCGGGACAGGCAAAGGTTTC
.,.,TRBV4-1,TRBJ2-5,CASSQGGWETQYF,TGCGCCAGCAGCCAAGGAGGATGGGAGACCCAGTACTTC
.,.,TRBV7-3,TRBJ1-2,CASSLGLADGYTF,TGTGCCAGCAGCTTAGGACTCGCGGATGGCTACACCTTC
TRBD2,.,TRBV4-1,TRBJ2-7,CASSQEGLAGYEQYF,TGCGCCAGCAGCCAAGAGGGACTAGCTGGTTACGAGCAGTACTTC
TRBD2,.,TRBV11-2,TRBJ2-2,CASSLEVAGAGELFF,TGTGCCAGCAGCTTAGAGGTAGCGGGAGCCGGGGAGCTGTTTTTT
.,.,TRBV12-5,TRBJ1-2,CASGQTGIDGYTF,TGTGCTAGTGGACAAACAGGGATTGATGGCTACACCTTC
.,.,TRBV5-1,TRBJ2-7,CASSSRPLDRREWNEQYF,TGCGCCAGCAGCTCTCGACCTCTGGACAGAAGAGAATGGAACGAGCAGTACTTC
.,.,TRBV7-6,TRBJ1-1,CASSFYRDMNTEAFF,TGTGCCAGCAGCTTTTATAGAGACATGAACACTGAAGCTTTCTTT
TRBD1,once,TRBV5-4,TRBJ1-1,CASSHDRAPTEAFF,TGTGCCAGCAGCCATGACAGGGCCCCCACTGAAGCTTTCTTT
TRBD2,.,TRBV19,TRBJ2-7,CASSVSGSSYEQCF,TGTGCCAGTAGTGTTAGCGGGAGCTCCTACGAGCAGTGCTTC
TRBD2,.,TRBV4-3,TRBJ2-1,CASSQGWVSGRYNEQFF,TGCGCCAGCAGCCAAGGATGGGTTAGCGGGAGATACAATGAGCAGTTCTTC